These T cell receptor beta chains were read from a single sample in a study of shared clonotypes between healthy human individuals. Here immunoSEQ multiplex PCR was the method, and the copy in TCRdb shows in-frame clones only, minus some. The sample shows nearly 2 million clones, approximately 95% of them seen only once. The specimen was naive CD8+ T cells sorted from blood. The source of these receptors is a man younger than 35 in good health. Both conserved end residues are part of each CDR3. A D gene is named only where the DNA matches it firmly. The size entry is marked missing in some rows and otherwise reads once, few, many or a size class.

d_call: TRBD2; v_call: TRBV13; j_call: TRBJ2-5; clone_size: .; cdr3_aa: CASSPTTGAGGPQETQYF; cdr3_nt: TGTGCCAGCAGCCCCACAACTGGCGCGGGAGGGCCGCAGGAGACCCAGTACTTC
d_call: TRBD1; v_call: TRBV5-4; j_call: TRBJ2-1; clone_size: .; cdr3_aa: CASNGDRGGDSYNEQFF; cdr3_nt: TGTGCCAGCAACGGGGACAGGGGGGGAGACTCCTACAATGAGCAGTTCTTC
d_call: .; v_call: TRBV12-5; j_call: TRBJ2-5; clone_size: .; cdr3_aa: CASGLVTGRCQETQYF; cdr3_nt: TGTGCTAGTGGTTTGGTAACTGGACGGTGCCAAGAGACCCAGTACTTC
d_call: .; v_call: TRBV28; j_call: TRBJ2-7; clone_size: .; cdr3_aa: CASSSWEDSYEQYF; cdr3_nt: TGTGCCAGCAGTTCCTGGGAGGACTCCTACGAGCAGTACTTC
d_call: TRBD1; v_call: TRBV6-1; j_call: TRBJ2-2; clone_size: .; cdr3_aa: CASSVFDGQGAGELFF; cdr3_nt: TGTGCCAGCAGTGTCTTCGACGGACAGGGAGCCGGGGAGCTGTTTTTT
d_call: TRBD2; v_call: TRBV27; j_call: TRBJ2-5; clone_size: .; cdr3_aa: CASSLYGGGGETQYF; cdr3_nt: TGTGCCAGCAGTTTATACGGTGGGGGGGGAGAGACCCAGTACTTC
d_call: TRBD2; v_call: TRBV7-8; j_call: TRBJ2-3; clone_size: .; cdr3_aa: CASSALLAGQQDTQYF; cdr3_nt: TGTGCCAGCAGCGCGCTACTAGCGGGGCAACAAGATACGCAGTATTTT
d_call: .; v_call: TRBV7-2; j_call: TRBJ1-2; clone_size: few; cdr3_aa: CASSLANPVAGSAYGYTF; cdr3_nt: TGTGCCAGCAGCTTAGCCAACCCCGTTGCGGGATCGGCCTATGGCTACACCTTC
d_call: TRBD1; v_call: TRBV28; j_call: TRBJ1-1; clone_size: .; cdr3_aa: CASSFRGAGGAFF; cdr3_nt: TGTGCCAGCAGTTTCAGGGGGGCGGGTGGAGCTTTCTTT
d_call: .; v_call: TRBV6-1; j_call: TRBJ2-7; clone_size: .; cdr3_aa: CASSAGGSYEQYF; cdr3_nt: TGTGCCAGCAGTGCAGGGGGGTCCTACGAGCAGTACTTC
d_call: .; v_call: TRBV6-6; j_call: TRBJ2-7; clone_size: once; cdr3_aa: CASSSEGTIYEQYF; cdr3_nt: TGTGCCAGCAGTTCGGAGGGGACGATCTACGAGCAGTACTTC
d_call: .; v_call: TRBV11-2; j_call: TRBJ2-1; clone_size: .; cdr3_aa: CASSQGSVTYNEQFF; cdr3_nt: TGTGCCAGCAGCCAAGGCAGCGTAACCTACAATGAGCAGTTCTTC
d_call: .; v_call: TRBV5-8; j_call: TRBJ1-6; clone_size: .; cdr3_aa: CASSTRQDYNSPLHF; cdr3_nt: TGTGCCAGCAGCACTAGACAAGACTATAATTCACCCCTCCACTTT
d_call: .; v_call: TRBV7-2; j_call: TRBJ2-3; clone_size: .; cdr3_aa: CASSLGSVSQYF; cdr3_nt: TGTGCCAGCAGCCTCGGTAGCGTTTCGCAGTATTTT
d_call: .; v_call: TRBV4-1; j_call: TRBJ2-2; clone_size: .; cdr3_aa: CASSPEAGSDRELFF; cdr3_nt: TGCGCCAGCAGCCCGGAGGCAGGCAGCGACCGGGAGCTGTTTTTT
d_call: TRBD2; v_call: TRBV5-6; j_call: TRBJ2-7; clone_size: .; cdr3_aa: CASSLLSGSIEQYF; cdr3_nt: TGTGCCAGCAGCTTGTTGAGCGGGAGTATCGAGCAGTACTTC
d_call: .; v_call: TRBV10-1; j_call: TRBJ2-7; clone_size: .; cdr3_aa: CASSERGSYEQYF; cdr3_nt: TGCGCCAGCAGTGAAAGAGGATCCTACGAGCAGTACTTC
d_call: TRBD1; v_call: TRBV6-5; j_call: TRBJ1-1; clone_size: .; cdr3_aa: CASSPTGGWGTEAFF; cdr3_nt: TGTGCCAGCAGTCCGACAGGGGGCTGGGGCACTGAAGCTTTCTTT
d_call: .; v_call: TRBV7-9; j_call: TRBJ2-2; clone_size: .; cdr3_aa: CASSLATQQAGELFF; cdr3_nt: TGTGCCAGCAGCTTAGCGACACAACAAGCCGGGGAGCTGTTTTTT
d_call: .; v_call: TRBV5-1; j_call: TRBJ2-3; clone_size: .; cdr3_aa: CASSLVEAYINTDTQYF; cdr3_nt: TGCGCCAGCAGCTTGGTGGAGGCCTATATCAACACAGATACGCAGTATTTT
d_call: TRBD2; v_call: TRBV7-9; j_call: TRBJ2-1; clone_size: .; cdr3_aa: CASSLGGLAGGLGEQFF; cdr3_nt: TGTGCCAGCAGCTTAGGAGGACTAGCGGGAGGCTTGGGTGAGCAGTTCTTC
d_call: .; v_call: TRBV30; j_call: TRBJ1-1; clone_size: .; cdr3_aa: CAWSEGSYMNTEAFF; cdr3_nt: TGTGCCTGGAGTGAGGGCAGCTATATGAACACTGAAGCTTTCTTT
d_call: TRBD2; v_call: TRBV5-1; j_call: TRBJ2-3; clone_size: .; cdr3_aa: CASSLPQWTVETSGSADTQYF; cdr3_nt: TGCGCCAGCAGCCTCCCCCAGTGGACAGTGGAGACTAGCGGGAGTGCGGATACGCAGTATTTT
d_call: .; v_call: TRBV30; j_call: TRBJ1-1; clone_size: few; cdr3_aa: CAWSIQLNTEAFF; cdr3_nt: TGTGCCTGGAGCATTCAGTTAAACACTGAAGCTTTCTTT
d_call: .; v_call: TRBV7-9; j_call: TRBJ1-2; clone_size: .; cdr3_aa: CASSLGVGFNGYTF; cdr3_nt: TGTGCCAGCAGCTTAGGCGTGGGTTTCAATGGCTACACCTTC
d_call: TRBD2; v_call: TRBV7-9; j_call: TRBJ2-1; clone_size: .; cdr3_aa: CASIGIAGYNEQFF; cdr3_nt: TGTGCCAGCATTGGCATAGCGGGCTACAATGAGCAGTTCTTC
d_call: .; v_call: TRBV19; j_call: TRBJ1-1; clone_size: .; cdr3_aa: CASSITGGPEAFF; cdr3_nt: TGTGCCAGTAGTATTACGGGTGGTCCTGAAGCTTTCTTT
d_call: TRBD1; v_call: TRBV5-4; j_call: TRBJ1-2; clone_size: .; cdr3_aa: CASSPGQGAVGYGYTF; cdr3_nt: TGTGCCAGCAGCCCGGGACAGGGGGCAGTGGGCTATGGCTACACCTTC
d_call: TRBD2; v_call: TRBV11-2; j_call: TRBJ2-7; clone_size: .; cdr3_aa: CASSLDYRTSGYEQYF; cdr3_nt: TGTGCCAGCAGCTTAGATTACCGGACTAGCGGCTACGAGCAGTACTTC
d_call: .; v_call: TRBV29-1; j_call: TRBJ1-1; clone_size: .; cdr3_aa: CSVQSGENTEAFF; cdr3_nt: TGCAGCGTACAGTCGGGGGAGAACACTGAAGCTTTCTTT
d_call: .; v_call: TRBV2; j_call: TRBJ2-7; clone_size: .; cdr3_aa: CASSRVGSTYEQYF; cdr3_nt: TGTGCCAGCAGCAGGGTGGGGTCTACCTACGAGCAGTACTTC
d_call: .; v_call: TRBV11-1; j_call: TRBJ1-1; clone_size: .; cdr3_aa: CASSIAQGLNTEAFF; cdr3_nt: TGTGCCAGCAGCATAGCCCAGGGGTTGAACACTGAAGCTTTCTTT
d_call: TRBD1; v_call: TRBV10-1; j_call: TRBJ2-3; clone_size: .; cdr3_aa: CASSSRTGPSTDTQYF; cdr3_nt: TGCGCCAGCAGCTCTCGGACAGGACCTAGCACAGATACGCAGTATTTT
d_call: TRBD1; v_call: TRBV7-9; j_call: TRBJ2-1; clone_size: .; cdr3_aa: CASSSDRGGNEQFF; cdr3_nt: TGTGCCAGCAGCTCAGACAGGGGGGGAAATGAGCAGTTCTTC
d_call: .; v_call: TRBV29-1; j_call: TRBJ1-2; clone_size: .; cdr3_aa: CSVEDSDSYGYTF; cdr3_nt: TGCAGCGTTGAAGATAGCGATTCCTATGGCTACACCTTC
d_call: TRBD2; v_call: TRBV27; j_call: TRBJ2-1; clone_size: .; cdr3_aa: CASSLETSGYNEQFF; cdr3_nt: TGTGCCAGCAGTTTGGAGACTAGCGGATACAATGAGCAGTTCTTC
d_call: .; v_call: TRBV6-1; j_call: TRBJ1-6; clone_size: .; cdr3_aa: CASSAVGGLLHF; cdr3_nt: TGTGCCAGCAGCGCCGTGGGGGGACTCCTCCACTTT
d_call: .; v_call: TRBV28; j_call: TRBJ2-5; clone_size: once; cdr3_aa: CASSFLGGGFQETQYF; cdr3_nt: TGTGCCAGCAGTTTTTTGGGGGGAGGATTTCAAGAGACCCAGTACTTC
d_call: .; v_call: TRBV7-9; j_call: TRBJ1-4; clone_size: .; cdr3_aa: CASSSSMGGGEKLFF; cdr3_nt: TGTGCCAGCAGCTCATCCATGGGGGGAGGTGAAAAACTGTTTTTT
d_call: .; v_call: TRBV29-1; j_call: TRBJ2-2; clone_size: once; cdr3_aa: CSVVLRGTGELFF; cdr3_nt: TGCAGCGTTGTTTTAAGAGGGACCGGGGAGCTGTTTTTT
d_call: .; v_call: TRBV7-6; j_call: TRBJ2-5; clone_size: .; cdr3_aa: CASSLRQQETQYF; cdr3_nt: TGTGCCAGCAGCTTAAGGCAGCAAGAGACCCAGTACTTC